The following is a T cell receptor beta chain sequence with its context. Its target is not known. The data derive from a study of T-cell memory formation after mild COVID-19. From the 5' RACE reads, TCRdb called clonotypes with MiXCR, one entry per CDR3 protein. This sample yields fewer than 350,000 distinct CDR3 sequences, of which around 8% are seen a single time; approximately 23% belongs to the top ten. Germline V gene sequence: CDR1 LGHNA, CDR2 YNFKEQ. CDR3 length: 14 amino acids. Trimming cost V 0 bases and J 3 bases, with 6 bases left between them. Study-level points and caveats: Mainly CM and EM harbored the contracting CD4+ clones; mainly EMRA harbored the CD8+ ones. For second-wave clones that peaked at day 37, SARS-CoV-2 specificity went unverified.

What was sequenced was PBMCs or a T cell subset sorted from them (not recorded which). The clonotype was recovered from a man aged 18 to 30 who had mild COVID-19 (a few samples of this study predate the infection). Cell type and time point are not known. This chain links TRBV4-2 with TRBJ2-1; D gene uncertain. CDR3 loop: CASSQEAHYNEQFF. The CDR3 nucleotides read TGTGCCAGCAGCCAAGAGGCCCACTACAATGAGCAGTTCTTC.